The 17 T cell receptor beta chains presented below share a single source sample, sequenced in a study of T cells expressing NK-cell markers. TCRdb reprocessed the 5' RACE reads; each CDR3 protein has one entry and no DNA is given. This sample's clone table lists about 30,000 distinct CDR3 sequences. Sequencing input: blood T cells: a sorted CD56 or NKG2C T cell subset, CD4+ or CD8+ T cells, or bulk PBMC T cells (not recorded which). The receptors originated from a woman between 18 and 69 years old in good health.

The chain combines TRBV7-3 with TRBJ2-5; the D call of TRBD2 rests on TCRdb alone, since no DNA is present to check it. This CDR3 spans 15 amino acids. Germline lookup yields CDR1 SGHTA and CDR2 FQGTGA. The CDR3 is CASSRGLAAQETQYF.

V and J are TRBV27 and TRBJ2-1; checking the TCRdb D call of TRBD2 is not possible without DNA. There are 12 residues in the CDR3. The germline CDR1 and CDR2 sequences are MNHEY and SMNVEV (reference sequence). This CDR3 is CASSFPLGEQFF.

The chain links TRBV13 to TRBJ2-1; TCRdb names TRBD1, which stays unverified in the absence of DNA. Germline V gene lookup returns CDR1 PRHDT and CDR2 FYEKMQ (reference sequence). The CDR3 length is 15 residues. The CDR3 sequence is CASSPTGRSYNEQFF.

This chain links TRBV12-3 or TRBV12-4 with TRBJ1-2; there is no DNA to check the TCRdb D call of TRBD1. The length of the CDR3 is 14 residues. The CDR3 reads CASSPGQLNYGYTF.

The chain has TRBV3-1 and TRBJ2-3. This CDR3 contains 14 residues. Looked up from germline, CDR1 is LGHDT and CDR2 is YNNKEL (reference sequence). CDR3: CASSQFVGTDTQYF.

The chain links TRBV11-1 to TRBJ1-5. Germline lookup yields CDR1 SGHAT and CDR2 FQDESV (reference sequence). The CDR3 runs 17 residues. This chain's CDR3 is CASSLGTSSYSNQPQHF.

The rearrangement uses TRBV7-9 and TRBJ2-6. Germline loops: CDR1 SEHNR, CDR2 FQNEAQ (reference sequence). The CDR3 contains 16 residues. The CDR3 is CASSLAFGTGANVLTF.

The chain couples TRBV15 to TRBJ2-6; TCRdb reports TRBD1, a call that lacks DNA to check it against. Germline V gene lookup returns CDR1 LNHNV and CDR2 YYDKDF (reference sequence). The CDR3 is made up of 16 amino acids. CDR3: CATSRDRGSGANVLTF.

The chain has TRBV27 and TRBJ2-1; the D call from TCRdb, TRBD2, cannot be confirmed without DNA. In germline, CDR1 is MNHEY, CDR2 SMNVEV (reference sequence). The length of the CDR3 is 14 residues. CDR3 protein: CASTSGGAYNEQFF.

The chain links TRBV27 to TRBJ2-7; there is no DNA to check the TCRdb D call of TRBD1. The CDR3 is made up of 13 amino acids. Germline CDR1 MNHEY, CDR2 SMNVEV (reference sequence). CDR3 region: CASSWGQIYEQYF.

The chain recombines TRBV24-1 with TRBJ2-3; lacking DNA, the TRBD1 call made by TCRdb goes unchecked. The CDR3 has 20 residues. The germline gives CDR1 KGHDR, CDR2 SFDVKD. CDR3 residues: CATSDPRLGERYVSTDTQYF.

J is TRBJ1-1 and V is TRBV7-6. The CDR3 length is 15 residues. Germline lookup yields CDR1 SGHVS and CDR2 FNYEAQ. The CDR3 loop is CASSATGGWNTEAFF.

The rearrangement links TRBV7-8 to TRBJ1-3. This CDR3 is built from 15 residues. CDR1 and CDR2 from the germline V gene are SGHVS and FQNEAQ. The CDR3 sequence: CASSLGQGGGNTIYF. The full variable domain, with the rest looked up from reference TRBV7-8 and TRBJ1-3, is GAGVSQSPRYKVAKRGQDVALRCDPISGHVSLFWYQQALGQGPEFLTYFQNEAQLDKSGLPSDRFFAERPEGSVSTLKIQRTQQEDSAVYLCASSLGQGGGNTIYFGEGSWLTVV.

The gene calls are TRBV15 and TRBJ2-1; the D call of TRBD1 rests on TCRdb alone, since no DNA is present to check it. This CDR3 is built from 17 residues. Germline loops: CDR1 LNHNV, CDR2 YYDKDF (reference sequence). This CDR3 is CATSSKGTGSSYNEQFF.

The chain links TRBV20-1 to TRBJ2-3; the D call of TRBD1 rests on TCRdb alone, since no DNA is present to check it. Germline CDR1 DFQATT, CDR2 SNEGSKA (reference sequence). The CDR3 is made up of 18 amino acids. CDR3 protein: CSAREAPLQGGYTDTQYF.

V and J are TRBV7-9 and TRBJ1-1. Germline-derived CDR1 and CDR2 are SEHNR and FQNEAQ (reference sequence). The CDR3 sequence is 13 residues long. The CDR3: CASSPPGLIGAFF.

The CDR3 region is CASRPYYREQFF. This sequence joins TRBV11-2 and TRBJ2-1. The germline V gene encodes CDR1 SGHAT and CDR2 FQNNGV. This CDR3 comprises 12 residues.